These 12 T cell receptor beta chains originate from one sample sequenced in a study of T-cell memory formation after mild COVID-19. TCRdb fed the 5' RACE reads into MiXCR, producing one record per CDR3 protein. There are about 49,000 distinct CDR3 sequences in the sample; 25% to 35% occur only once, and around 45% lies in the top ten. Sequenced input: PBMCs or a T cell subset sorted from them (not recorded which). The source of these receptors is a man between 18 and 29 years old who had mild COVID-19 (a few samples of this study predate the infection). Cell type and time point are not known.

This chain joins TRBV7-8 and TRBJ2-5; TRBD1 aligns across 7 bases. The CDR3 totals 14 residues. CDR1 SGHVS and CDR2 FQNEAQ come from the germline V gene. V lost 5 bases to trimming and J lost 7 bases; unmatched junction nucleotides: 10. The CDR3 here is CASSGQDLGGTQYF. Written as DNA, the CDR3 is TGTGCCAGCAGCGGACAGGATCTAGGGGGGACCCAGTACTTC.

The J gene is TRBJ2-1, the V gene TRBV19; TRBD1 agrees at 7 bases. Trimming took 8 bases from V and 6 from J; bases not matched to a gene: 10. The CDR3 loop spans 14 amino acids. CDR1 is LNHDA, CDR2 SQIVND, per germline (reference sequence). CDR3 amino acids: CASRTISGGNEQFF. CDR3 in DNA: TGTGCCAGTCGAACAATTTCAGGGGGCAATGAGCAGTTCTTC.

The chain has TRBV7-8 and TRBJ2-7, with 8 bases aligning to TRBD2. From germline, CDR1 is SGHVS and CDR2 FQNEAQ. The CDR3 spans 14 residues. Losses at the gene ends were 2 bases for V and 3 bases for J; bases not matched to a gene: 3. This chain's CDR3 is CASSLSGTSYEQYF. The CDR3 region has the DNA TGTGCCAGCAGCTTATCGGGGACTAGCTACGAGCAGTACTTC.

This rearrangement joins TRBV4-2 to TRBJ2-3; D remains unclear. V shed 0 bases and J shed 5 bases, with 12 bases lying between them. CDR1 and CDR2 (germline): LGHNA, YNFKEQ. The CDR3 loop spans 15 amino acids. CDR3 in amino acids: CASSQEIPDGDTQYF. In nucleotides, the CDR3 is TGTGCCAGCAGCCAAGAAATCCCGGATGGAGATACGCAGTATTTT.

In this sample, this clonotype turned up a few times. V and J are TRBV7-2 and TRBJ2-1; D remains unclear. CDR1 is SGHTA and CDR2 is FQGNSA in the germline V gene. The V end lost 0 bases, the J end lost 10 bases, and 22 bases lay between the germline ends. This CDR3 comprises 17 residues. CDR3 region: CASSLASALPQYREQFF. DNA of the CDR3: TGTGCCAGCAGCTTAGCCTCTGCCCTACCGCAGTATCGGGAGCAGTTCTTC.

The chain employs TRBV6-6 and TRBJ2-2, with no clear D. The germline V gene encodes CDR1 MNHNY and CDR2 SVGAGI (reference sequence). This CDR3 has 16 amino acids. Trimming shortened V by 4 bases and J by 4 bases, and 16 bases separated the two germline ends. CDR3 region: CASSSVSLRFTGELFF. For the CDR3, the DNA is TGTGCCAGCAGTTCCGTGAGTTTGCGCTTCACCGGGGAGCTGTTTTTT.

The chain employs TRBV12-3 or TRBV12-4 and TRBJ2-7, with D perhaps matching TRBD2 (6 bases). The CDR3 sequence is 12 residues long. V gave up 7 bases and J gave up 3 bases, with 10 bases separating them. The CDR3 reads CASTRGFYEQYV. In nucleotides, the CDR3 is TGTGCCAGCACTCGGGGGTTCTACGAGCAGTACGTC.

V is TRBV6-2 or TRBV6-3 and J is TRBJ2-5; 8 nucleotides line up with TRBD2. Trimming took 2 bases from V and 2 from J; bases not matched to a gene: 7. The V gene's germline CDR1 is MNHEY and CDR2 SVGEGT. The CDR3 is made up of 16 amino acids. The CDR3 DNA sequence: TGTGCCAGCAGTTACCGAGCTAGCGGGCCTCAAGAGACCCAGTACTTC. This translates into CASSYRASGPQETQYF.

This clonotype was seen a handful of times. This sequence joins TRBV29-1 and TRBJ2-2, with unresolved D. V was clipped by 2 bases and J by 1 base, with 5 bases between them. The CDR3 extends over 13 amino acids. Germline-derived CDR1 and CDR2 are SQVTM and ANQGSEA. In nucleotides, the CDR3 is TGCAGCGTTGAAAGCCAGAACACCGGGGAGCTGTTTTTT. Amino acid sequence: CSVESQNTGELFF.

The chain couples TRBV4-3 to TRBJ2-6, with D maybe TRBD1 (6 bases). In germline, CDR1 is LGHNA, CDR2 YSLEER. CDR3 size: 18 residues. Deletions cut 0 bases from V and 1 base from J, with 13 bases between. For the CDR3, the DNA is TGCGCCAGCAGCCAAGAGGCAGGGGCTCTATCTGGGGCCAACGTCCTGACTTTC. Residues: CASSQEAGALSGANVLTF.

V is TRBV4-2 and J is TRBJ1-6; 7 bases are a match to TRBD1. Trimming cost V 8 bases and J 5 bases; bases outside gene matches: 9. CDR1 is LGHNA and CDR2 is YNFKEQ in the germline V gene. The CDR3 covers 15 residues. The CDR3: CASGPDRANNSPLHF. The CDR3, as DNA: TGTGCCAGCGGGCCCGACAGGGCGAATAATTCACCCCTCCACTTT.

This clonotype came up a few times. J is TRBJ2-3 and V is TRBV4-1, with D perhaps given as TRBD1 or TRBD2 (5 bases each). V lost 0 bases, J lost 6 bases, and 25 bases lay in between. The CDR3 spans 19 residues. Looked up from germline, CDR1 is MGHRA and CDR2 is YSYEKL. The chain's CDR3 is CASSQDPAAEGYTYDTQYF. CDR3 DNA: TGCGCCAGCAGCCAAGATCCCGCGGCCGAGGGGTACACATACGATACGCAGTATTTT.